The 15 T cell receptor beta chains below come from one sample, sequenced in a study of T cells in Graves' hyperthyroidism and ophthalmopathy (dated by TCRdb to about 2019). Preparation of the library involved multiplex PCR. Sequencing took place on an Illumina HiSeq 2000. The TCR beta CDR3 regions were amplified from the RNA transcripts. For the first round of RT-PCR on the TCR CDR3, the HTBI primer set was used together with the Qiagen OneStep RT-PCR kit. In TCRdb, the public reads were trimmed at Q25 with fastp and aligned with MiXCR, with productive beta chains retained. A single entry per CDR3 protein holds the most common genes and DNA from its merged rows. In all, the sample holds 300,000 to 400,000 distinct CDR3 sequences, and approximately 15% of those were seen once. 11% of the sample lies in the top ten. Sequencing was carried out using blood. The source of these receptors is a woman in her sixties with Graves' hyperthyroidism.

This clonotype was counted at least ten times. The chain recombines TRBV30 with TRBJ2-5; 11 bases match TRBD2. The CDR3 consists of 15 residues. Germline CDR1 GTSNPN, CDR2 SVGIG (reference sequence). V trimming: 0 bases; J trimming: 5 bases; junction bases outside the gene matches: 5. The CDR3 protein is CAWSVLAGVGETQYF. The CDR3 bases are TGTGCCTGGAGTGTACTAGCGGGAGTCGGGGAGACCCAGTACTTC.

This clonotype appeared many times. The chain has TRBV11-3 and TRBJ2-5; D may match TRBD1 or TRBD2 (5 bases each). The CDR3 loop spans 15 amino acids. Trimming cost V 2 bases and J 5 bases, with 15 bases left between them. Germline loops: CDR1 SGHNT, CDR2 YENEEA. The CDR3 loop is CASSLSLGVGETQYF. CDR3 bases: TGTGCCAGCAGCTTAAGTTTGGGGGTCGGCGAGACCCAGTACTTC.

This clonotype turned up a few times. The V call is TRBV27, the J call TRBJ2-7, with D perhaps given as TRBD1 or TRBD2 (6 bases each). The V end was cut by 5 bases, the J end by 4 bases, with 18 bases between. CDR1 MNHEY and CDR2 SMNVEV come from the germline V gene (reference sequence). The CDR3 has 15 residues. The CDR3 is CASSTPRGTTYEQYF. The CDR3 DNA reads TGTGCCAGCAGTACCCCTCGCGGGACAACATACGAGCAGTACTTC.

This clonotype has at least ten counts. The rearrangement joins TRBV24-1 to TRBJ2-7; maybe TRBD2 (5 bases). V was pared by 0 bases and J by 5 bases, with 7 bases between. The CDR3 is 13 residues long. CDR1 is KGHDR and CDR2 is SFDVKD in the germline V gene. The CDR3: CATSDLNGNEQYF. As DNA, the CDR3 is TGTGCCACCAGTGATTTGAACGGGAACGAGCAGTACTTC.

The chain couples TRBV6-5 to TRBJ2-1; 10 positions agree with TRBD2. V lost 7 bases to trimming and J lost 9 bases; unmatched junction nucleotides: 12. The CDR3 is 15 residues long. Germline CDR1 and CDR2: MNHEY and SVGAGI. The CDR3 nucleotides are TGTGCCAGCATTAGAGTCCTAGCGGGAGCGGGTGAGCAGTTCTTC. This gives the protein CASIRVLAGAGEQFF.

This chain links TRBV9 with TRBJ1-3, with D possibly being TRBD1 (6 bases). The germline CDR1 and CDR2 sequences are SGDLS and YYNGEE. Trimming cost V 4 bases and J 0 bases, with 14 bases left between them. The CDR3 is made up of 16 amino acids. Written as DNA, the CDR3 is TGTGCCAGCAGCCCCCGAAGGGGGGGCTCTGGAAACACCATATATTTT. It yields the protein CASSPRRGGSGNTIYF.

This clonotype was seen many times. CDR3: CASSPDRVSGNTIYF. Written as DNA, the CDR3 is TGTGCCAGCAGCCCCGACAGGGTCTCAGGAAACACCATATATTTT. The chain uses TRBV11-2 and TRBJ1-3; TRBD1 matches 7 bases. This CDR3 spans 15 amino acids. V lost 5 bases, J lost 4 bases, and 8 bases stayed unmatched. Germline V gene data show CDR1 as SGHAT and CDR2 as FQNNGV. Combining the CDR3 with reference TRBV11-2 and TRBJ1-3 gives the whole variable domain EAGVAQSPRYKIIEKRQSVAFWCNPISGHATLYWYQQILGQGPKLLIQFQNNGVVDDSQLPKDRFSAERLKGVDSTLKIQPAKLEDSAVYLCASSPDRVSGNTIYFGEGSWLTVV.

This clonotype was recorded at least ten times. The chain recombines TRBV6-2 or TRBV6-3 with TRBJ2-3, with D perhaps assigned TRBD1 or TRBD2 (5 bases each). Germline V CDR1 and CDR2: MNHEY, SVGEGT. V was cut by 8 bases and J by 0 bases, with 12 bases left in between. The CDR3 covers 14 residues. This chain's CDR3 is CASGFGASTDTQYF. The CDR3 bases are TGTGCCAGCGGATTCGGGGCTAGCACAGATACGCAGTATTTT.

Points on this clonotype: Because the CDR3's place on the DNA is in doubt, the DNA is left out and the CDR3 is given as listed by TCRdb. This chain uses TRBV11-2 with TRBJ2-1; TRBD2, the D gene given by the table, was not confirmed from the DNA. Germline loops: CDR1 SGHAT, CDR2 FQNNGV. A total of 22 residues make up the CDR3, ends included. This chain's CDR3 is CASSFYVCSARSSSHHYNEQFF.

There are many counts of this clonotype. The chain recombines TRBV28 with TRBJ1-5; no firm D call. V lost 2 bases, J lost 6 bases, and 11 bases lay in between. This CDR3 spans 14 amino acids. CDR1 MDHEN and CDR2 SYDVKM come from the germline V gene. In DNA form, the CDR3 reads TGTGCCAGCAGTTTAATTGGGGTTGTTCAGCCCCAGCATTTT. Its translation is CASSLIGVVQPQHF.

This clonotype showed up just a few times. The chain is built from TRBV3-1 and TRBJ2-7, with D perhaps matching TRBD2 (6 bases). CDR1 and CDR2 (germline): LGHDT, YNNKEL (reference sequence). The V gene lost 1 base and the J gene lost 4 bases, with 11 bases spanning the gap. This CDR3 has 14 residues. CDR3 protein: CASSQAGLQYEQYF. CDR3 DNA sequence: TGTGCCAGCAGCCAAGCGGGACTTCAGTACGAGCAGTACTTC.

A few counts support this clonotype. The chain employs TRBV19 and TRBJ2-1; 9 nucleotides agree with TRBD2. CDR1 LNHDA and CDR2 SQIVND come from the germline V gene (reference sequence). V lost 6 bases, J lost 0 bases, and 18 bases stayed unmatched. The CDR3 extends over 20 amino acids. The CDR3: CASSAYFRTTSGLSYNEQFF. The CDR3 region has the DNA TGTGCCAGTAGCGCCTACTTTAGGACCACTAGCGGGCTCTCCTACAATGAGCAGTTCTTC.

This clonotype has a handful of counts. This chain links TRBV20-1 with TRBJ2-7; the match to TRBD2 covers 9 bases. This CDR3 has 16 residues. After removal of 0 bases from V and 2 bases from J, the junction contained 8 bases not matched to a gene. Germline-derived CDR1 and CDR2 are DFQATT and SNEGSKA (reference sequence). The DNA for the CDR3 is TGCAGTGCTAGAGACCCGGCGACTAGCGGAGCCTACGAGCAGTACTTC. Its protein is CSARDPATSGAYEQYF.

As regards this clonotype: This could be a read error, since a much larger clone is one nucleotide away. The DNA for the CDR3 is TGTGCCAGCAGTTTAATAGGACAGGGGGGCACCGGGAAGCTGTTTTTT. Its protein product is CASSLIGQGGTGKLFF. The V and J genes are TRBV12-3 or TRBV12-4 and TRBJ2-2; TRBD1 matches 10 bases. This CDR3 spans 16 amino acids.

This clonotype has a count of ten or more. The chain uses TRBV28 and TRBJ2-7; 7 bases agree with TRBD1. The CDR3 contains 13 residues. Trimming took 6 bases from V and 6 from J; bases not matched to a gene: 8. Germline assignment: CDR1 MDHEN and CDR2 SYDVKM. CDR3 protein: CASSRTGVLEQYF. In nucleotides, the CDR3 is TGTGCCAGCAGCCGAACAGGGGTTCTCGAGCAGTACTTC.